Listed below are T cell receptor beta chains from one sample, sequenced in a study of cytomegalovirus exposure and HLA in healthy donors. The assay was immunoSEQ multiplex PCR, and TCRdb's table has in-frame clones only and misses some. The profile shows approximately 180,000 clones, around 81% of them singletons. The source material was PBMCs. These receptor sequences come from a woman aged 30 to 39 in good health and CMV-seronegative. The CDR3 runs from the conserved cysteine through the conserved F or W. The D gene is left open where the match is weak.

>TRBV5-4|NA|TRBJ1-6
CASSTNRVLGSPLHF
TGTGCCAGCAGCACAAACAGGGTCTTGGGATCACCCCTCCACTTT
>TRBV18|NA|TRBJ2-3
CASSPTWSPSTDTQYF
TGTGCCAGCTCACCAACTTGGTCTCCGAGCACAGATACGCAGTATTTT
>TRBV7-2|NA|TRBJ2-4
CASSLVAGQGPAGKNIQYF
TGTGCCAGCAGCTTAGTAGCAGGGCAGGGGCCAGCTGGCAAAAACATTCAGTACTTC
>TRBV18|NA|TRBJ1-2
CASSPLLFPGEINYGYTF
TGTGCCAGCTCACCACTCTTGTTCCCGGGAGAGATTAACTATGGCTACACCTTC
>TRBV4-1|TRBD2|TRBJ2-7
CASSQASGGGSYEQYF
TGCGCCAGCAGCCAAGCCAGCGGGGGAGGCTCCTACGAGCAGTACTTC
>TRBV29-1|TRBD2|TRBJ2-1
CSVGLRLAVYNEQFF
TGCAGCGTTGGATTGCGACTAGCGGTTTACAATGAGCAGTTCTTC
>TRBV4-1|TRBD2|TRBJ2-5
CASSQPTSGGPMGETQYF
TGCGCCAGCAGCCAACCGACTAGCGGGGGGCCCATGGGGGAGACCCAGTACTTC
>TRBV29-1|TRBD2|TRBJ2-4
CSGGAASGGPNIQYF
TGCAGCGGGGGGGCGGCGAGCGGGGGCCCAAACATTCAGTACTTC
>TRBV7-2|TRBD1|TRBJ1-4
CASSPDRNEKLFF
TGTGCCAGCAGCCCGGACAGGAATGAAAAACTGTTTTTT
>TRBV4-3|NA|TRBJ1-1
CASSQDRFMPPNTEAFF
TGCGCCAGCAGCCAAGATCGGTTTATGCCCCCAAACACTGAAGCTTTCTTT
>TRBV18|NA|TRBJ1-3
CASSPSAGNSGNTIYF
TGTGCCAGCTCACCATCGGCCGGGAACTCTGGAAACACCATATATTTT